This note documents a single T cell receptor (beta chain) sequence. This receptor's antigen is unknown. Base-call qualities are not available, and no considerably larger clone is one nucleotide away. The trial excluded patients who had a history of autoimmune disease or who were on systemic immunosuppression. In every dose cohort, peripheral blood was drawn for TCR sequencing at baseline, cycle 4 day 1, and cycle 7 day 1. The samples were taken from a phase I, first-in-human, multicenter, open-label dose-escalation trial of ivuxolimab. The trial enrolled adults with locally advanced or metastatic head and neck squamous cell, hepatocellular, melanoma or renal cell carcinoma. Before TCR sequencing, CD4+ T cells and CD8+ T cells were sorted from peripheral blood as separate populations. These data come from a study of OX40 agonist ivuxolimab in advanced cancers. Some background on the complete study: The costimulatory receptor OX40 (CD134) was targeted by ivuxolimab, a fully human IgG2 agonistic monoclonal antibody. Peripheral TCRbeta sequencing was intended to test whether TCR sequence diversity was altered and clonal T-cell expansion was caused by ivuxolimab. Patients were allowed to have had prior anti-PD-1, anti-PD-L1 or anti-CTLA-4 therapy, and roughly 40% of the dose-escalation patients had been treated with checkpoint inhibitors. The paper describes the monotherapy dose-escalation part (N ≈ 50 patients) of the phase I trial of ivuxolimab. In the dose-escalation cohort, 70% to 85% of patients were male, and the mean age was approximately 64 years, with a range of roughly 20 to 79. Partial responses occurred in three dose-escalation patients, of whom one had hepatocellular carcinoma and two had cutaneous melanoma. Intravenous ivuxolimab was administered to patients every 2 weeks at six dose levels: 0.01, 0.1, 0.3, 1.5, 3 and 10 mg/kg. Among the approximately 54 dose-escalation patients, about 20 had hepatocellular carcinoma, approximately 15 melanoma, 9 renal cell carcinoma and 9 head and neck cancer.

Genomic DNA was extracted from sorted cells for sequencing of the TCRbeta CDR3 region. The immunoSEQ Assay was used to sequence the TCRbeta CDR3 regions. TCRdb mirrors the immuneACCESS table, restricted to in-frame sequences. Some clones are absent from its copies; in checked studies, under half trace to an unresolved V gene, and the reason for the others is unknown. The sample yields nearly 50,000 clones; approximately 86% were counted once. Of the sample, under 2.5% falls within the top ten clones. Here is what the overall study found, with its caveats: Partial responders in the 0.1-3.0 mg/kg groups had among the lowest normalized peripheral clonal expansion, especially among CD8+ T cells. Clonal expansion of both CD4+ and CD8+ blood T cells was observed from baseline to week 6 at doses 0.1 to 3.0 mg/kg. Low levels of normalized T-cell clonal expansion were also seen in some patients who did not respond. The antigen specificity of the clonally expanded peripheral T cells was not determined. After ivuxolimab, more expanded clones were found on average in CD8+ T cells than in CD4+ T cells.

The germline V gene provides CDR1 SNHLY and CDR2 FYNNEI. The CDR3, cysteine through phenylalanine, is 11 amino acids long. This entry keeps only the CDR3 DNA: 33 bases, framed from base 1. V is shortened by 7 bases, J by 4 bases, and the region joining them spans 8 bases. This receptor chain uses TRBV2 and TRBJ2-7, with the D segment identity uncertain. The material sequenced was CD4+ or CD8+ T cells sorted from blood, taken in a trial of the OX40 agonist ivuxolimab. This TCR was recovered from an adult with an advanced solid tumor such as melanoma, head and neck, liver or kidney cancer. CDR3 region: CASTTEYEQYF. The DNA sequence is TGTGCCAGCACTACAGAATACGAGCAGTACTTC.